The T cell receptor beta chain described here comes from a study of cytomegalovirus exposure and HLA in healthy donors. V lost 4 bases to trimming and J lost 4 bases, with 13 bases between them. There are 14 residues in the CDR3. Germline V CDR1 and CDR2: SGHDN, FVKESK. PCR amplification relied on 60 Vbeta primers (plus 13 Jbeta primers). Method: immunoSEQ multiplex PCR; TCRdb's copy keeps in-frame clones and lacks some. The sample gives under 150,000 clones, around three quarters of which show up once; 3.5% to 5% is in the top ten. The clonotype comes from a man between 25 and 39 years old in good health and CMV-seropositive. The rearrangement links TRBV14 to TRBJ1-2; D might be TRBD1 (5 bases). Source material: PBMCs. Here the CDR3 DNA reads TGTGCCAGCAGCCCAACCCGACAGAGCTATGGCTACACCTTC. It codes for CASSPTRQSYGYTF.